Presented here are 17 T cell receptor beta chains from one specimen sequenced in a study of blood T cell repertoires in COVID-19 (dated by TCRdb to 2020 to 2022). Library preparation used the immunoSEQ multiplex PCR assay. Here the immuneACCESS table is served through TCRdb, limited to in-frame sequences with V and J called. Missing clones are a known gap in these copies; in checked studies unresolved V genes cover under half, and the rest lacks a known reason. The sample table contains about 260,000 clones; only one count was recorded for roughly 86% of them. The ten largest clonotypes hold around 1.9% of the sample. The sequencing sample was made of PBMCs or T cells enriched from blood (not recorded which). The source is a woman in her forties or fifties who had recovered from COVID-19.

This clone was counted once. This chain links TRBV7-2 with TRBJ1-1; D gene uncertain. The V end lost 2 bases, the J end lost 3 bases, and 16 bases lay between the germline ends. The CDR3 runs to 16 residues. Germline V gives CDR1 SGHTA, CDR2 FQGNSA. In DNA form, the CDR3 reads TGTGCCAGCAGCTTAACCCCCCCGAGGAGGTACACTGAAGCTTTCTTT. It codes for CASSLTPPRRYTEAFF.

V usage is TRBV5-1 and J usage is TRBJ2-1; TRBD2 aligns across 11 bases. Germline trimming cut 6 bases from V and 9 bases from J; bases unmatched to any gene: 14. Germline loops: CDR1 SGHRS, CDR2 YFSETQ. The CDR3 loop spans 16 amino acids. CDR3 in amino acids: CASTPPTSGGPGEQFF. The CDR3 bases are TGCGCCAGCACCCCACCCACTAGCGGGGGCCCTGGTGAGCAGTTCTTC.

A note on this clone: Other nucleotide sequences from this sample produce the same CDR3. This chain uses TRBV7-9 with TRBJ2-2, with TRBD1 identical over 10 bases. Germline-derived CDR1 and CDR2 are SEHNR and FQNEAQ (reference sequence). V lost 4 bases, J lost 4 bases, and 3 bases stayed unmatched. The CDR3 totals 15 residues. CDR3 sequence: CASSYRTGGTGELFF. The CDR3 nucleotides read TGTGCCAGCAGCTACCGGACAGGGGGCACCGGGGAGCTGTTTTTT. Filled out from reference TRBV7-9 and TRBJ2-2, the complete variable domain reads DTGVSQNPRHKITKRGQNVTFRCDPISEHNRLYWYRQTLGQGPEFLTYFQNEAQLEKSRLLSDRFSAERPKGSFSTLEIQRTEQGDSAMYLCASSYRTGGTGELFFGEGSRLTVL.

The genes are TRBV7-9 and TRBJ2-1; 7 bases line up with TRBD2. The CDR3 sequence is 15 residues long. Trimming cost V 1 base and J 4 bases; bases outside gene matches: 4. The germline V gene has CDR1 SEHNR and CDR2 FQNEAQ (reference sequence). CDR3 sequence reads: CASSLGAGKYNEQFF. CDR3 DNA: TGTGCCAGCAGCTTAGGAGCGGGAAAGTACAATGAGCAGTTCTTC.

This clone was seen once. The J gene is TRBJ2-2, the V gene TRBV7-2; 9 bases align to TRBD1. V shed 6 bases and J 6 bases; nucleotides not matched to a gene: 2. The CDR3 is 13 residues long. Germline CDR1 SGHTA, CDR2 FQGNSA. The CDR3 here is CASRTGGAGELFF. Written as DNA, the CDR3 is TGTGCCAGCAGAACAGGGGGCGCCGGGGAGCTGTTTTTT.

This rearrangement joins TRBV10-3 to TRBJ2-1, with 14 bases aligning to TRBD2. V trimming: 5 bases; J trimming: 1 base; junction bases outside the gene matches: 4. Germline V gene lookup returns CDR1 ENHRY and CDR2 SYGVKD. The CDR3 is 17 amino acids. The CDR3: CAISPRLAGGSYNEQFF. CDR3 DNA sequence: TGTGCCATCAGTCCCCGACTAGCGGGAGGGTCCTACAATGAGCAGTTCTTC.

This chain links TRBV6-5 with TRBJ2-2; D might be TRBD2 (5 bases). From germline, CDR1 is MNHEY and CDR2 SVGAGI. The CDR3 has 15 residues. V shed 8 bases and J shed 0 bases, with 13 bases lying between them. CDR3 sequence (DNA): TGTGCCAGCGTTGCCAGCGGAGCGAACACCGGGGAGCTGTTTTTT. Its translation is CASVASGANTGELFF.

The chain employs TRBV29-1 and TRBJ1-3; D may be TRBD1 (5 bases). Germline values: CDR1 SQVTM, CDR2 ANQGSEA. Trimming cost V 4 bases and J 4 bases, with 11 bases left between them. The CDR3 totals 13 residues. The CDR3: CSVGQGNGNTIYF. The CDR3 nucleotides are TGCAGCGTTGGGCAGGGCAACGGAAACACCATATATTTT. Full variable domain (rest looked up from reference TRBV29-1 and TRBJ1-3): SAVISQKPSRDICQRGTSLTIQCQVDSQVTMMFWYRQQPGQSLTLIATANQGSEATYESGFVIDKFPISRPNLTFSTLTVSNMSPEDSSIYLCSVGQGNGNTIYFGEGSWLTVV.

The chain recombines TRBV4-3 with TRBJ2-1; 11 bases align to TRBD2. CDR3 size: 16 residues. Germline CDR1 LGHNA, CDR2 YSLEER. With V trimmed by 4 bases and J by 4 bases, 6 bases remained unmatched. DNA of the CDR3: TGCGCCAGCAGCCGTGCCGGGACTAGCGGATACAATGAGCAGTTCTTC. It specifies CASSRAGTSGYNEQFF.

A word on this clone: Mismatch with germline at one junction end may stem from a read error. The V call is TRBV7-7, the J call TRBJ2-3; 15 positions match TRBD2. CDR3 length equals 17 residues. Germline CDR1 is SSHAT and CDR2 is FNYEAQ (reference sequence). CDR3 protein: CASSTGTSGGSTDTQYF. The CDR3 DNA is TGTGCTAGCAGCACCGGGACTAGCGGGGGGAGCACAGATACGCAGTATTTT.

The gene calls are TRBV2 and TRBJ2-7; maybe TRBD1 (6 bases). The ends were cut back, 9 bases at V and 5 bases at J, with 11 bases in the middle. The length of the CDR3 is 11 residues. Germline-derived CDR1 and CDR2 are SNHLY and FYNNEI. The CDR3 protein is CARGTGNEQYF. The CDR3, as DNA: TGTGCCAGGGGAACAGGGAACGAGCAGTACTTC.

CDR3 loop: CASSLELAGTVQFF. In DNA form, the CDR3 reads TGTGCCAGCAGCTTAGAACTAGCGGGCACCGTGCAGTTCTTC. This chain connects TRBV7-3 to TRBJ2-1, with 9 bases aligning to TRBD2. Germline assignment: CDR1 SGHTA and CDR2 FQGTGA. CDR3 length: 14 residues. With V trimmed by 2 bases and J by 12 bases, 8 bases remained unmatched.

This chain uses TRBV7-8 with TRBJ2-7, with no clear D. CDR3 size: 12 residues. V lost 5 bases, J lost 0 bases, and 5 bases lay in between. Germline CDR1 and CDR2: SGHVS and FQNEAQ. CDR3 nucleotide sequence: TGTGCCAGCAGCCCGGGCTCCTACGAGCAGTACTTC. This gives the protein CASSPGSYEQYF.

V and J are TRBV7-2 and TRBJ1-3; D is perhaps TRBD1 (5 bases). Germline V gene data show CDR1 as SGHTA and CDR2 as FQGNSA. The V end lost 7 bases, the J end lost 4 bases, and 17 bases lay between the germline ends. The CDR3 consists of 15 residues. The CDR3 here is CASTQGGKAGNTIYF. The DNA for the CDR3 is TGTGCCAGCACCCAGGGAGGGAAGGCCGGAAACACCATATATTTT.

CDR3 sequence: CAWSVAGNTIYF. DNA of the CDR3: TGTGCCTGGTCGGTCGCGGGAAACACCATATATTTT. The chain has TRBV30 and TRBJ1-3, with D uncertain. In germline, CDR1 is GTSNPN, CDR2 SVGIG (reference sequence). V lost 5 bases and J 4 bases, leaving 9 bases between the germline ends. The length of the CDR3 is 12 residues.

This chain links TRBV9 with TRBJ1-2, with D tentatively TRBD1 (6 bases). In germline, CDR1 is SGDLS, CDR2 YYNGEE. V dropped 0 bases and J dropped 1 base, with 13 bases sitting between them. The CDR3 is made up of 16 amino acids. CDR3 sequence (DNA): TGTGCCAGCAGCGTAGGAGACAGGAACTATAACTATGGCTACACCTTC. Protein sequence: CASSVGDRNYNYGYTF.

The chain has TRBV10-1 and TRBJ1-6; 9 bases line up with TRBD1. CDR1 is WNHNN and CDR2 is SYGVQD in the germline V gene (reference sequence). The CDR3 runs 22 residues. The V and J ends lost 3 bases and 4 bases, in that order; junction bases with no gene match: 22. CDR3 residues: CASSDHGQTGTGYIGYNSPLHF. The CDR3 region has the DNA TGCGCCAGCAGTGACCACGGACAAACCGGGACAGGGTATATCGGGTATAATTCACCCCTCCACTTT.